This is a list of T cell receptor beta chains from one sample in a study of blood T cells in healthy people across ages. TCRdb reprocessed the 5' RACE reads via MiXCR and lists one record per CDR3 protein. The sample records approximately 800,000 distinct CDR3 sequences, under 30% being singletons. These data were likewise used in another study, on T cells of mothers and their children.

Source material: blood. These receptors were collected from a boy aged 10-17 years in good health. Each CDR3 is given with its conserved first and last residue. A D gene is named only where the DNA matches it firmly. Clone sizes are given selectively: once, few, many, or a class where the clone is expanded.

j_gene: TRBJ2-7; abundance: -; v_gene: TRBV27; d_gene: -; CDR3nt: TGTGCCAGCAGTTTACTGAGCGGGCCAACCTACGAGCAGTACTTC; CDR3aa: CASSLLSGPTYEQYF
j_gene: TRBJ1-5; abundance: -; v_gene: TRBV19; d_gene: -; CDR3nt: TGTGCCAGTAGTACTAGGGTCCAGGGGTTCAATCAGCCCCAGCATTTT; CDR3aa: CASSTRVQGFNQPQHF
j_gene: TRBJ2-7; abundance: -; v_gene: TRBV11-2; d_gene: TRBD1; CDR3nt: TGTGCCAGCAGCTCATTAATACGGACAGGGTCCTCCTACGAGCAGTACTTC; CDR3aa: CASSSLIRTGSSYEQYF
j_gene: TRBJ1-4; abundance: -; v_gene: TRBV3-1; d_gene: -; CDR3nt: TGTGCCAGCAGCCCGGGACTCCTTCTAACTGGTAATGAAAAACTGTTTTTT; CDR3aa: CASSPGLLLTGNEKLFF
j_gene: TRBJ2-1; abundance: many; v_gene: TRBV20-1; d_gene: -; CDR3nt: TGCAGTGCTTCCTACAATGAGCAGTTCTTC; CDR3aa: CSASYNEQFF
j_gene: TRBJ2-7; abundance: -; v_gene: TRBV18; d_gene: TRBD2; CDR3nt: TGTGCCAGCTCACCACCGAGGACTAGCGGGCTGTACGAGCAGTACTTC; CDR3aa: CASSPPRTSGLYEQYF
j_gene: TRBJ1-1; abundance: few; v_gene: TRBV5-4; d_gene: -; CDR3nt: TGTGCCAGCAGCTCTACGGACAGAGGCACTGAAGCTTTCTTT; CDR3aa: CASSSTDRGTEAFF
j_gene: TRBJ2-1; abundance: -; v_gene: TRBV7-3; d_gene: -; CDR3nt: TGTGCCAGCAGCGACTGGCGGGGGCCTTACAATGAGCAGTTCTTC; CDR3aa: CASSDWRGPYNEQFF
j_gene: TRBJ2-1; abundance: few; v_gene: TRBV12-3/TRBV12-4; d_gene: -; CDR3nt: TGTGCCAGCAGCCTCCTTGGGGGGCAGGCCTACAATGAGCAGTTCTTC; CDR3aa: CASSLLGGQAYNEQFF
j_gene: TRBJ1-5; abundance: -; v_gene: TRBV19; d_gene: -; CDR3nt: TGTGCCAGTAGTCGTGACAGATACAATAGCAATCAGCCCCAGCATTTT; CDR3aa: CASSRDRYNSNQPQHF
j_gene: TRBJ1-2; abundance: -; v_gene: TRBV6-5; d_gene: TRBD1; CDR3nt: TGTGCCAGCAGTTTCCAGCCGGGACAGGGATCTTCCCGGTACACCTTC; CDR3aa: CASSFQPGQGSSRYTF
j_gene: TRBJ2-7; abundance: -; v_gene: TRBV11-2; d_gene: -; CDR3nt: TGTGCCAGCAGCTTAGATGGGGCAGTTCGCTCCTACGAGCAGTACTTC; CDR3aa: CASSLDGAVRSYEQYF
j_gene: TRBJ2-2; abundance: -; v_gene: TRBV11-2; d_gene: -; CDR3nt: TGTGCCAGCAGCCCCTTGCAGGGACCCACCGGGGAGCTGTTTTTT; CDR3aa: CASSPLQGPTGELFF
j_gene: TRBJ2-7; abundance: -; v_gene: TRBV27; d_gene: TRBD1; CDR3nt: TGTGCCAGCAGTTTAATCGGGACAGGGTACGAGCAGTACTTC; CDR3aa: CASSLIGTGYEQYF
j_gene: TRBJ2-2; abundance: -; v_gene: TRBV20-1; d_gene: -; CDR3nt: TGCAGTGCCCGCGGGGGACATCTGAACACCGGGGAGCTGTTTTTT; CDR3aa: CSARGGHLNTGELFF